This T cell receptor (beta chain) comes out of a study of OX40 agonist ivuxolimab in advanced cancers. Trimming stripped 5 bases from V and 1 base from J, with 10 bases between. From germline, CDR1 is SGHRS and CDR2 YFSETQ. The CDR3 is made up of 14 amino acids. Generated by immunoSEQ multiplex PCR, the TCRdb table keeps only in-frame clones and is missing some. Among 80,000 to 100,000 clones listed, approximately 93% were seen once. The V and J genes are TRBV5-1 and TRBJ2-1; D tentatively fits TRBD1 or TRBD2 (5 bases each). Sequences were derived from CD4+ or CD8+ T cells sorted from blood, sampled in a trial of the OX40 agonist ivuxolimab. This sequence was found in an adult with an advanced solid tumor such as melanoma, head and neck, liver or kidney cancer. The CDR3 DNA is TGCGCCAGCAGTAGGGGAGAATCCTACAATGAGCAGTTCTTC. Amino acids: CASSRGESYNEQFF.